Sequencing of this TCR beta chain was carried out in a study of control samples from healthy donors and cancer patients (dated by TCRdb to 2019 to 2021). A remark on this clone: Its antigen is still unknown. No much larger clone exists at a distance of one base, and base qualities are not known.

CDR1 and CDR2 are read off the germline V gene as SQVTM and ANQGSEA. V and J lose 5 bases and 0 bases, and a span of 8 bases separates them. The CDR3 covers 13 residues, taking in both the cysteine and the phenylalanine. Just CDR3 DNA is preserved here, 39 bases in frame from base 1. The library was prepared using the immunoSEQ multiplex PCR assay. TCRdb re-hosts the immuneACCESS table, in-frame sequences only. Its copies lack some clones; in the studies checked, an unresolved V gene accounts for under half of them, and the cause for the rest is not known. Counted in this sample were about 180,000 clones; over 85% of them appeared once. Clones ranked in the top ten supply over 1.1% of the sample.

The sample was blood. Rearrangement joined TRBV29-1 to TRBJ1-3; a confident D gene designation cannot be given. The origin of this receptor is a man aged 30 to 45 in good health. The sequenced DNA: TGCAGCGTTCGGGGAGCCTCTGGAAACACCATATATTTT. This gives the protein CSVRGASGNTIYF.